The entry that follows covers one TCR beta chain sequence. Its antigen is undetermined. These donors, healthy bone marrow donors, were studied. Primers for the PCR totalled 60 Vbeta and 13 Jbeta. TCRdb's table, derived via immunoSEQ multiplex PCR, lists solely in-frame clones and lacks some. The sample shows approximately 100,000 clones, 77% of them seen only once. These data are taken from a study of cytomegalovirus exposure and HLA in healthy donors. The study's findings and limits: In an earlier analysis, about 87% or about 30%: the productive usage of most TCR beta V segments. The authors reported that TCR beta sequences could predict HLA-A and HLA-B alleles. These predictions were accurate for most subjects in the first cohort. Fewer than 200 TCR beta chains were listed as cytomegalovirus-associated.

The CDR3 length is 14 residues. Germline V CDR1 and CDR2: GTSNPN, SVGIG (reference sequence). V gave up 7 bases and J gave up 5 bases; unmatched junction bases: 11. Input material: PBMCs. This clonotype originated in a man aged 40-55 years in good health and CMV-seropositive. The genes are TRBV30 and TRBJ1-1, with TRBD1 matching 9 bases. The DNA of the CDR3 is TGTGCCTCTTCCTCCGGGGACAGGGCAACTGAAGCTTTCTTT. As protein: CASSSGDRATEAFF. The whole variable domain, remainder taken from reference TRBV30 and TRBJ1-1, is SQTIHQWPATLVQPVGSPLSLECTVEGTSNPNLYWYRQAAGRGLQLLFYSVGIGQISSEVPQNLSASRPQDRQFILSSKKLLLSDSGFYLCASSSGDRATEAFFGQGTRLTVV.